This is a list of T cell receptor beta chains from one sample in a study of cytomegalovirus exposure and HLA in healthy donors. Produced via immunoSEQ multiplex PCR; TCRdb's table is partial and in-frame only. The table has hundreds of thousands of clones, about 80% seen once. The sample consisted of PBMCs. The receptors come from a woman in her forties in good health and CMV-seronegative. Both conserved end residues are part of each CDR3. The D gene is left open where the match is weak. Some rows mark clone size as missing; the rest say once, few, many or name a class of expanded clone.

D	J	V	size	DNA	CDR3
NA	TRBJ2-1	TRBV5-1	NA	TGCGCCAGCGCGAAAGGGGTTCTCTTGATGGAGCAGTTCTTC	CASAKGVLLMEQFF
TRBD1	TRBJ2-5	TRBV15	NA	TGTGCCACCAGCACCCCACCGGGACAGGGCCAGCCCCAGTACTTC	CATSTPPGQGQPQYF
NA	TRBJ1-2	TRBV7-9	NA	TGTGCCAGCAGCACCGGCGGCACCACCTCCGGTGGCTACACCTTC	CASSTGGTTSGGYTF
NA	TRBJ2-5	TRBV7-8	few	TGTGCCAGCAGCTTAGTAGGCAGGGGTCGGGAGACCCAGTACTTC	CASSLVGRGRETQYF
TRBD1	TRBJ1-3	TRBV5-4	NA	TGTGCCAGCAGCCCGACAGGGGCTGGAAACACCATATATTTT	CASSPTGAGNTIYF
NA	TRBJ2-2	TRBV2	NA	TGTGCCAGCAGTCGCACCCGAGGAGGTCCCCCTAACGCCGGGGAGCTGTTTTTT	CASSRTRGGPPNAGELFF
TRBD1	TRBJ2-4	TRBV11-2	NA	TGTGCCAGCACCTCCGAAATGGGGACAGGGCAAAACATTCAGTACTTC	CASTSEMGTGQNIQYF
TRBD1	TRBJ2-3	TRBV18	NA	TGTGCCAGCTCACCTCCCGGGACAGGGTCCACAGATACGCAGTATTTT	CASSPPGTGSTDTQYF
NA	TRBJ1-1	TRBV10-3	NA	TGTGCCACCAGCGGAGGTGGGATTCCGACTGAAGCTTTCTTT	CATSGGGIPTEAFF
NA	TRBJ1-2	TRBV6-6	few	TGTGCCAGCAGTTACGCCCAGGGGAACTATGGCTACACCTTC	CASSYAQGNYGYTF
TRBD1	TRBJ2-1	TRBV29-1	NA	TGCAGCGTGACGGGGACAGGGGCTCTGGATGAGCAGTTCTTC	CSVTGTGALDEQFF
TRBD1	TRBJ1-1	TRBV5-1	NA	TGCGCCAGCAGCGACCCCGGGACAGGGGGTAGGACTGAAGCTTTCTTT	CASSDPGTGGRTEAFF
TRBD1	TRBJ1-1	TRBV7-9	NA	TGTGCCAGCAGCTTAGAGACAGGGTTTGACACTGAAGCTTTCTTT	CASSLETGFDTEAFF
TRBD1	TRBJ1-2	TRBV4-3	NA	TGCGCCAGCAGCCGGACAGGGGCGGGGGATGGCTACACCTTC	CASSRTGAGDGYTF
NA	TRBJ1-1	TRBV15	NA	TGTGCCACCAGCAGACCGCCCGGGAGGAACACTGAAGCTTTCTTT	CATSRPPGRNTEAFF
NA	TRBJ2-7	TRBV30	NA	TGTGCCTGGGCACAGTCCTACGAGCAGTACTTC	CAWAQSYEQYF
TRBD2	TRBJ2-3	TRBV29-1	NA	TGCAGCTGGACTAGCGGGGTCGCCCGCACAGATACGCAGTATTTT	CSWTSGVARTDTQYF
TRBD1	TRBJ1-6	TRBV7-9	NA	TGTGCCAGCAGCTTAGAGGTTGGGACAGGGAGTTCACCCCTCCACTTT	CASSLEVGTGSSPLHF
TRBD1	TRBJ2-7	TRBV5-1	NA	TGCGCCAGCAGCTTACAGGGGGCGCGTCGGGAGCAGTACTTC	CASSLQGARREQYF
NA	TRBJ2-2	TRBV2	NA	TGTGCCAGCAATGACCAATCGGTCACCGGGGAGCTGTTTTTT	CASNDQSVTGELFF
NA	TRBJ1-3	TRBV27	NA	TGTGCCAGCCGGACGAGGGCCGGAAACACCATATATTTT	CASRTRAGNTIYF
NA	TRBJ2-6	TRBV10-3	NA	TGTGCCACCCAACAGGGCTCTGGGGCCAATGTCCTGACTTTC	CATQQGSGANVLTF
NA	TRBJ2-1	TRBV5-4	NA	TGTGCCAGCACCCCTCCAGGGTATAATGAGCAGTTCTTC	CASTPPGYNEQFF
NA	TRBJ1-5	TRBV13	NA	TGTGCCAGCAGCTTAGGTCGGAGCAATCAGCCCCAGCATTTT	CASSLGRSNQPQHF
NA	TRBJ2-7	TRBV5-1	NA	TGCGCCAGCAGCTTGGGGGGGGACAGCCGATTAGAGGAGCAGTACTTC	CASSLGGDSRLEEQYF
TRBD1	TRBJ1-1	TRBV12-5	NA	TGTGCTAGTGGTTCCACGACCGGGACAGGCCCCACTGAAGCTTTCTTT	CASGSTTGTGPTEAFF
NA	TRBJ2-7	TRBV15	NA	TGTGCCACCGCACGGGGCTCCTACGAGCAGTACTTC	CATARGSYEQYF
NA	TRBJ2-5	TRBV7-2	few	TGTGCCAGCAGCCCTATGGGGACTGCCCCAGCCCAGTACTTC	CASSPMGTAPAQYF
NA	TRBJ1-5	TRBV2	NA	TGTGCCAGCAGTGAACGGACAGAAAATCAGCCCCAGCATTTT	CASSERTENQPQHF
NA	TRBJ1-2	TRBV18	NA	TGTGCCAGCTCACCGTGGGGCCTCGATGGCTACACCTTC	CASSPWGLDGYTF
NA	TRBJ1-1	TRBV19	NA	TGTGCCAGTAGAGCAGGGGTCAGTTTATTCGACACTGAAGCTTTCTTT	CASRAGVSLFDTEAFF
TRBD2	TRBJ2-7	TRBV5-1	NA	TGCGCCAGCAGCATGGACAGTAGCGGGGACGAGCAGTACTTC	CASSMDSSGDEQYF
TRBD1	TRBJ2-5	TRBV11-2	NA	TGTGCCAGCAGCTTGGGGACAGGGGTAGGTCCTTCGGAGGGAGAGACCCAGTACTTC	CASSLGTGVGPSEGETQYF
NA	TRBJ2-7	TRBV5-1	NA	TGCGCCAGCAGCTCGGAGGGCTGCGAGCAGTACTTC	CASSSEGCEQYF
NA	TRBJ2-3	TRBV5-3	NA	TGTGCCAGAAGCCAACTTCCGGGATCTAAAAGCACAGATACGCAGTATTTT	CARSQLPGSKSTDTQYF
TRBD1	TRBJ1-2	TRBV5-5	NA	TGTGCCAGCAATAGTAGACAGGGGAACTATGGCTACACCTTC	CASNSRQGNYGYTF
TRBD2	TRBJ2-3	TRBV7-9	NA	TGTGCCAGCGGGGTAGCGGGGGGGCCAGATACGCAGTATTTT	CASGVAGGPDTQYF
TRBD2	TRBJ2-3	TRBV27	NA	TGTGCCAGCAGTCCCCTAGGGACTAGCGGGGGGGCGGGGGGAACGCAGTATTTT	CASSPLGTSGGAGGTQYF
TRBD2	TRBJ2-7	TRBV11-3	NA	TGTGCCAGCAGTGTCCGCGGGGGGGCCTTGTACGAGCAGTACTTC	CASSVRGGALYEQYF
NA	TRBJ1-2	TRBV9	NA	TGTGCCAGCAGCGTAGTGGGCAGCTCTAACTATGGCTACACCTTC	CASSVVGSSNYGYTF
NA	TRBJ2-2	TRBV7-7	NA	TGTGCTAGCACCAGGGGGAACACCGGGGAGCTGTTTTTT	CASTRGNTGELFF
NA	TRBJ2-5	TRBV7-9	once	TGTGCCAGCAGCTACAAAGAGACCCAGTACTTC	CASSYKETQYF
NA	TRBJ1-1	TRBV19	NA	TGTGCCAGTAGCAAAAGCGCGAACACTGAAGCTTTCTTT	CASSKSANTEAFF
NA	TRBJ2-7	TRBV7-9	NA	TGTGCCAGCAGCTCATGGACAGCGACCTACGAGCAGTACTTC	CASSSWTATYEQYF
NA	TRBJ2-7	TRBV7-9	NA	TGTGCCAGCAGCTTAGGTCGGGGTGGGTACGAGCAGTACTTC	CASSLGRGGYEQYF
NA	TRBJ1-4	TRBV14	NA	TGTGCCAGCAGCCAAGAGATCCCGTCGAACACCGATAATGAAAAACTGTTTTTT	CASSQEIPSNTDNEKLFF
TRBD1	TRBJ1-2	TRBV5-4	once	TGTGCCAGCAGCCCGCCCGGGACAGGGGGCGCGGGGGACTATGGCTACACCTTC	CASSPPGTGGAGDYGYTF
NA	TRBJ2-1	TRBV18	NA	TGTGCCAGCTCACCGTACTCTAACAATGAGCAGTTCTTC	CASSPYSNNEQFF
NA	TRBJ2-7	TRBV28	NA	TGTGCCAGCAGGGTGATACAGTCCGGATCCTACGAGCAGTACTTC	CASRVIQSGSYEQYF
TRBD1	TRBJ1-2	TRBV2	NA	TGTGCCAGCCGGGACAGGGGAAGTGTCTATGGCTACACCTTC	CASRDRGSVYGYTF
NA	TRBJ2-5	TRBV6-1	NA	TGTGCCAGCAGTGAACCAGGAAAAGAGACCCAGTACTTC	CASSEPGKETQYF
NA	TRBJ2-5	TRBV5-6	NA	TGTGCCAGCAGCTTAGCAACTGGGACCCAGTACTTC	CASSLATGTQYF
TRBD2	TRBJ2-3	TRBV7-2	NA	TGTGCCAGCAGCTTAGCAGCGGGGGGGGGCACAGATACGCAGTATTTT	CASSLAAGGGTDTQYF
TRBD2	TRBJ2-5	TRBV5-1	NA	TGCGCCAGCAGCTTGGGGTCCCGGGGGGGCGACGAGACCCAGTACTTC	CASSLGSRGGDETQYF
NA	TRBJ1-3	TRBV7-2	NA	TGTGCCAGCAGCATATCCCACTTCTCTGGAAACACCATATATTTT	CASSISHFSGNTIYF
NA	TRBJ1-1	TRBV4-1	NA	TGCGCCAGCAGCCAAGAGTTAGGGGCTGAAGCTTTCTTT	CASSQELGAEAFF
TRBD2	TRBJ2-5	TRBV9	NA	TGTGCCAGCAGCCCCGGGGGGGCACAAGAGACCCAGTACTTC	CASSPGGAQETQYF
NA	TRBJ1-5	TRBV19	NA	TGTGCCAGTTATAGGGAGGGTCAGCCCCAGCATTTT	CASYREGQPQHF
NA	TRBJ1-1	TRBV6-6	NA	TGTGCCACCGATAGCAGGGGACTAACGAACACTGAAGCTTTCTTT	CATDSRGLTNTEAFF
NA	TRBJ2-7	TRBV7-9	NA	TGTGCCAGCAGCTTACGCGGCAAAGCCTACGAGCAGTACTTC	CASSLRGKAYEQYF